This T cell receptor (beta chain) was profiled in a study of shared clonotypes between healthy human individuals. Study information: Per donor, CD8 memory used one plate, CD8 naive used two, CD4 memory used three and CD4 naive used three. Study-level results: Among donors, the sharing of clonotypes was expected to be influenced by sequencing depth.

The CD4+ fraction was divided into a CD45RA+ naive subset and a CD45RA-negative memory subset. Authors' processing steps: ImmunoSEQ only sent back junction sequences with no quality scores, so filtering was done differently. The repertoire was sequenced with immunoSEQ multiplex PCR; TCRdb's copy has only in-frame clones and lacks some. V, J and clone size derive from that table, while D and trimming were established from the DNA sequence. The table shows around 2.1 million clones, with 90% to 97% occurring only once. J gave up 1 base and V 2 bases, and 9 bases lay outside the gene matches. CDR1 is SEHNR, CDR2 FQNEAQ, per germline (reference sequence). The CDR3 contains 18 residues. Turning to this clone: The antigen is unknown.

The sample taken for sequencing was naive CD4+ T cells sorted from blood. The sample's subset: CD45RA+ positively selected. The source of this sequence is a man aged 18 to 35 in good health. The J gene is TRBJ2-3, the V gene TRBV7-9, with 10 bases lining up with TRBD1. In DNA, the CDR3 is TGTGCCAGCAGCTTACGTGGGTCCGGGACAGGGGGCACAGATACGCAGTATTTT. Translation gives CASSLRGSGTGGTDTQYF.